The 27 T cell receptor beta chains given below trace back to one sample, sequenced in a study of cytomegalovirus exposure and HLA in healthy donors. The study ran its PCR with 60 Vbeta and 13 Jbeta primers. Here immunoSEQ multiplex PCR was the method, and the copy in TCRdb shows in-frame clones only, minus some. The sample carries about 190,000 clones, roughly 83% recorded once. Material for sequencing was PBMCs. All receptors come from a woman between 50 and 59 years old in good health and CMV-seronegative.

The chain carries TRBV11-3 and TRBJ2-6; D is ambiguous. V gave up 1 base and J gave up 0 bases, with 7 bases separating them. Germline V gene lookup returns CDR1 SGHNT and CDR2 YENEEA. CDR3 length: 16 residues. The CDR3 spells CASSLGASSGANVLTF. For the CDR3, the DNA is TGTGCCAGCAGCTTAGGGGCTTCCTCTGGGGCCAACGTCCTGACTTTC. The entire variable domain, with the rest obtained from reference TRBV11-3 and TRBJ2-6, is as follows: EAGVVQSPRYKIIEKKQPVAFWCNPISGHNTLYWYLQNLGQGPELLIRYENEEAVDDSQLPKDRFSAERLKGVDSTLKIQPAELGDSAVYLCASSLGASSGANVLTFGAGSRLTVL.

The rearrangement links TRBV7-2 to TRBJ1-5, with no clear D. V was pared by 1 base and J by 4 bases, with 17 bases between. CDR3 size: 17 residues. In germline, CDR1 is SGHTA, CDR2 FQGNSA. The CDR3 loop is CASSLVRGGGSNQPQHF. The CDR3 bases are TGTGCCAGCAGCTTAGTGCGAGGAGGCGGATCTAATCAGCCCCAGCATTTT. The full variable domain, its missing parts supplied by reference TRBV7-2 and TRBJ1-5, is GAGVSQSPSNKVTEKGKDVELRCDPISGHTALYWYRQSLGQGLEFLIYFQGNSAPDKSGLPSDRFSAERTGGSVSTLTIQRTQQEDSAVYLCASSLVRGGGSNQPQHFGDGTRLSIL.

This chain links TRBV5-6 with TRBJ1-2; no firm D call. This CDR3 has 13 residues. Trimming removed 0 bases from V and 8 bases from J, with 11 bases in between. Germline loops: CDR1 SGHDT, CDR2 YYEEEE. The CDR3 coding sequence is TGTGCCAGCAGCTTGGTCGGCGGAGGGGGCTACACCTTC. It is translated as CASSLVGGGGYTF.

This chain uses TRBV11-2 with TRBJ1-5; TRBD1 aligns across 9 bases. The CDR3 sequence is 14 residues long. V gave up 4 bases and J gave up 4 bases; unmatched junction bases: 2. Germline CDR1 is SGHAT and CDR2 is FQNNGV. The CDR3 protein is CASSSGQGNQPQHF. In DNA, the CDR3 is TGTGCCAGCAGCTCTGGACAGGGGAATCAGCCCCAGCATTTT.

This clone was seen a few times. This chain connects TRBV7-9 to TRBJ2-7, with D perhaps matching TRBD1 (5 bases). V was clipped by 3 bases and J by 1 base, with 7 bases between them. The CDR3 covers 13 residues. Germline CDR1 and CDR2: SEHNR and FQNEAQ (reference sequence). The DNA of the CDR3 is TGTGCCAGCAGCTTGACAGATTCCTACGAGCAGTACTTC. It codes for CASSLTDSYEQYF.

The V gene is TRBV7-3, the J gene TRBJ2-1; 8 bases match TRBD2. Germline assignment: CDR1 SGHTA and CDR2 FQGTGA. After removal of 2 bases from V and 9 bases from J, the junction contained 9 bases not matched to a gene. There are 15 residues in the CDR3. The CDR3 here is CASSLAGLGVSEQFF. CDR3 DNA: TGTGCCAGCAGCTTAGCGGGACTAGGAGTGTCTGAGCAGTTCTTC.

A few counts support this clone. The V call is TRBV7-2, the J call TRBJ1-1; a possible D gene is TRBD1 (6 bases). Trimming removed 3 bases at V and 1 base at J, with 9 bases between. The CDR3 spans 14 residues. CDR1 is SGHTA, CDR2 FQGNSA, per germline. The CDR3 loop reads CASSLMTGNTEAFF. The CDR3 DNA reads as TGTGCCAGCAGCTTGATGACAGGGAACACTGAAGCTTTCTTT.

V gene TRBV7-9 combines with J gene TRBJ1-1; D might be TRBD1 (6 bases). The V end was cut by 4 bases, the J end by 5 bases, with 14 bases between. This CDR3 is 14 amino acids long. Germline CDR1 and CDR2: SEHNR and FQNEAQ (reference sequence). The DNA for the CDR3 is TGTGCCAGCAGCTCCCTCAGGGGAGGGACTGAAGCTTTCTTT. It encodes CASSSLRGGTEAFF.

V usage is TRBV29-1 and J usage is TRBJ1-1, with D unclear. The CDR3 loop spans 11 amino acids. Trimming stripped 5 bases from V and 4 bases from J, with 8 bases between. Germline-derived CDR1 and CDR2 are SQVTM and ANQGSEA. CDR3 coding DNA: TGCAGCGTTTCAGCGCCCACTGAAGCTTTCTTT. Amino acids: CSVSAPTEAFF. The entire variable domain, with the rest obtained from reference TRBV29-1 and TRBJ1-1, is as follows: SAVISQKPSRDICQRGTSLTIQCQVDSQVTMMFWYRQQPGQSLTLIATANQGSEATYESGFVIDKFPISRPNLTFSTLTVSNMSPEDSSIYLCSVSAPTEAFFGQGTRLTVV.

In its sample, this clone was seen a few times. This sequence joins TRBV5-1 and TRBJ1-1; tentatively, D is TRBD1 (6 bases). This CDR3 is built from 16 residues. V lost 2 bases to trimming and J lost 5 bases, with 19 bases between them. Germline CDR1 SGHRS, CDR2 YFSETQ. CDR3: CASSFYTVRGRTEAFF. The CDR3 DNA sequence: TGCGCCAGCAGCTTTTATACGGTCAGGGGAAGGACTGAAGCTTTCTTT. The full variable domain, completed using reference TRBV5-1 and TRBJ1-1, is KAGVTQTPRYLIKTRGQQVTLSCSPISGHRSVSWYQQTPGQGLQFLFEYFSETQRNKGNFPGRFSGRQFSNSRSEMNVSTLELGDSALYLCASSFYTVRGRTEAFFGQGTRLTVV.

This sequence joins TRBV4-1 and TRBJ2-4; 7 positions match TRBD1. J gave up 8 bases and V 1 base, and 8 bases lay outside the gene matches. The CDR3 contains 15 residues. Germline CDR1 MGHRA, CDR2 YSYEKL. The CDR3 bases are TGCGCCAGCAGCCAAGGGGACAGTGCGGGTCACATTCAGTACTTC. As protein: CASSQGDSAGHIQYF.

The gene calls are TRBV5-6 and TRBJ1-5, with 9 bases identical to TRBD1. The germline CDR1 and CDR2 sequences are SGHDT and YYEEEE. The CDR3 has 14 amino acids. With 1 base clipped from V and 8 bases from J, the junction kept 4 bases outside the gene matches. The CDR3 sequence is CASSLRGQGEPQHF. The CDR3 DNA is TGTGCCAGCAGCTTGAGGGGACAGGGCGAGCCCCAGCATTTT.

The chain uses TRBV7-9 and TRBJ2-3, with D possibly being TRBD2 (6 bases). The CDR3 is 12 residues long. CDR1 and CDR2 from the germline V gene are SEHNR and FQNEAQ (reference sequence). Trimming took off 5 bases at V and 10 bases at J, with 13 bases between the two ends. Here the CDR3 reads CASSKTSDAQYF. The CDR3 nucleotides read TGTGCCAGCAGCAAGACTAGTGACGCGCAGTATTTT.

This clone was found a few times. The rearrangement joins TRBV7-2 to TRBJ1-1; TRBD1 might be the D (5 bases). The CDR3 is made up of 16 amino acids. The germline V gene encodes CDR1 SGHTA and CDR2 FQGNSA. V gave up 5 bases and J gave up 3 bases, with 19 bases separating them. CDR3 sequence reads: CASSHSAGFRDTEAFF. The CDR3 DNA reads as TGTGCCAGCAGCCATTCCGCCGGTTTCAGGGACACTGAAGCTTTCTTT.

The chain carries TRBV15 and TRBJ1-4, with 9 bases identical to TRBD1. After removal of 6 bases from V and 5 bases from J, the junction contained 19 bases not matched to a gene. This CDR3 contains 19 residues. From germline, CDR1 is LNHNV and CDR2 YYDKDF (reference sequence). CDR3 amino acids: CATRTVPWDRAPRNEKLFF. CDR3 nucleotides: TGTGCCACCAGAACCGTCCCGTGGGACAGGGCACCGCGGAATGAAAAACTGTTTTTT. Full variable domain (rest looked up from reference TRBV15 and TRBJ1-4): DAMVIQNPRYQVTQFGKPVTLSCSQTLNHNVMYWYQQKSSQAPKLLFHYYDKDFNNEADTPDNFQSRRPNTSFCFLDIRSPGLGDTAMYLCATRTVPWDRAPRNEKLFFGSGTQLSVL.

J is TRBJ1-5 and V is TRBV5-1, with D possibly being TRBD1 (5 bases). The CDR3 length is 14 residues. Trimming pared 4 bases from V and 5 bases from J, leaving 13 bases between. CDR1 and CDR2 from the germline V gene are SGHRS and YFSETQ. In DNA, the CDR3 is TGCGCCAGCAGCAGGCAGGGAGGGGATCAGCCCCAGCATTTT. This translates into CASSRQGGDQPQHF.

The V call is TRBV19, the J call TRBJ1-1, with TRBD1 matching 7 bases. This CDR3 has 14 residues. V was pared by 8 bases and J by 0 bases, with 6 bases of the junction left unmatched. Per the germline V gene, CDR1 is LNHDA and CDR2 is SQIVND (reference sequence). CDR3: CASGYRGMNTEAFF. The CDR3 bases are TGTGCCAGTGGCTACAGGGGCATGAACACTGAAGCTTTCTTT.

V usage is TRBV5-1 and J usage is TRBJ2-3; 10 positions agree with TRBD2. The V gene end was trimmed by 0 bases and the J gene end by 1 base; junction bases not matched to a gene: 2. CDR1 and CDR2 from the germline V gene are SGHRS and YFSETQ. The CDR3 runs 16 residues. The CDR3 spells CASSLVLAGGTDTQYF. In DNA form, the CDR3 reads TGCGCCAGCAGCTTGGTGCTAGCGGGGGGCACAGATACGCAGTATTTT.

CDR3 amino acids: CAGGAPGSETQYF. The CDR3 DNA follows: TGTGCCGGGGGGGCTCCCGGGTCGGAGACCCAGTACTTC. This chain joins TRBV13 and TRBJ2-5; tentative D call: TRBD2 (7 bases). Germline CDR1 and CDR2: PRHDT and FYEKMQ (reference sequence). Trimming stripped 11 bases from V and 5 bases from J, with 18 bases between. The CDR3 is 13 residues long. Together with reference TRBV13 and TRBJ2-5, the CDR3 gives the full variable domain: AAGVIQSPRHLIKEKRETATLKCYPIPRHDTVYWYQQGPGQDPQFLISFYEKMQSDKGSIPDRFSAQQFSDYHSELNMSSLELGDSALYFCAGGAPGSETQYFGPGTRLLVL.

This chain uses TRBV7-2 with TRBJ2-1; TRBD2 aligns across 14 bases. This CDR3 spans 15 amino acids. Per germline, CDR1 SGHTA and CDR2 FQGNSA. The junction had 5 bases not matched to a gene; V was cut back by 5 bases and J by 8 bases. This CDR3 reads CASSPGLAGGHEQFF. Here the CDR3 DNA reads TGTGCCAGCAGCCCCGGACTAGCGGGGGGCCATGAGCAGTTCTTC.

The chain combines TRBV5-8 with TRBJ2-3, with a possible D match to TRBD2 (5 bases). The germline CDR1 and CDR2 sequences are SGHTS and YDEGEE. V was pared by 4 bases and J by 7 bases, with 16 bases between. This CDR3 contains 14 residues. Here the CDR3 reads CASSPGLLGYTQYF. The CDR3 nucleotides read TGTGCCAGCAGCCCCGGACTCCTCGGGTATACGCAGTATTTT.

The chain carries TRBV5-1 and TRBJ2-1, with D possibly matching TRBD2 (6 bases). Between the trimmed V and J ends, which lost 3 bases and 5 bases, there was a span of 12 bases. The germline V gene has CDR1 SGHRS and CDR2 YFSETQ. This CDR3 spans 14 amino acids. For the CDR3, the DNA is TGCGCCAGCAGCTCGGGAGTAGCTAACAATGAGCAGTTCTTC. It translates to CASSSGVANNEQFF.

J is TRBJ1-1 and V is TRBV19; D unresolved. CDR1 is LNHDA and CDR2 is SQIVND in the germline V gene (reference sequence). V lost 0 bases and J 4 bases, leaving 9 bases between the germline ends. There are 14 residues in the CDR3. The CDR3 DNA reads as TGTGCCAGTAGTATAGATCGTTCCCCCACTGAAGCTTTCTTT. Its translation: CASSIDRSPTEAFF.

The chain uses TRBV4-1 and TRBJ1-2, with D uncertain. The V gene lost 1 base and the J gene lost 5 bases, with 17 bases spanning the gap. The CDR3 has 16 amino acids. CDR1 MGHRA and CDR2 YSYEKL come from the germline V gene. As DNA, the CDR3 is TGCGCCAGCAGCCAAGGGCGGGCTCCCGGAGGGTATGGCTACACCTTC. Translation: CASSQGRAPGGYGYTF.

The rearrangement uses TRBV6-4 and TRBJ2-3, with D hard to call. The germline V gene encodes CDR1 MRHNA and CDR2 SNTAGT. V was cut by 0 bases and J by 6 bases, with 7 bases left in between. The CDR3 is made up of 13 amino acids. CDR3 region: CASSDSEADTQYF. CDR3 sequence (DNA): TGTGCCAGCAGTGACTCCGAAGCTGATACGCAGTATTTT.

The genes are TRBV28 and TRBJ2-2; D is perhaps TRBD1 (6 bases). Germline V gives CDR1 MDHEN, CDR2 SYDVKM. Trimming took off 10 bases at V and 0 bases at J, with 12 bases between the two ends. This CDR3 is 14 amino acids long. The CDR3 DNA sequence: TGTGCCATCCCCGGGACATCGAACACCGGGGAGCTGTTTTTT. It is translated as CAIPGTSNTGELFF.

V and J are TRBV11-1 and TRBJ2-7; possibly TRBD1 for D (6 bases). V was clipped by 4 bases and J by 7 bases, with 17 bases between them. Germline CDR1 and CDR2: SGHAT and FQDESV (reference sequence). There are 14 residues in the CDR3. DNA of the CDR3: TGTGCCAGCAGCTCATATCCCCTCGGGACAGAGCAGTACTTC. Amino acid sequence: CASSSYPLGTEQYF.